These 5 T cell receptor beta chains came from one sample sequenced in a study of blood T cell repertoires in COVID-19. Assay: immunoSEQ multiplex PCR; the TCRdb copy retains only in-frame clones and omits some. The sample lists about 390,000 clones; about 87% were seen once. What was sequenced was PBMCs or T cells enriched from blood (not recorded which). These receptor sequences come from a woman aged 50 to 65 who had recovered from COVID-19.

In DNA, the CDR3 is TGTGCCAGCAGCTTAGCGGGGACTTTGACAGCGAACACCGGGGAGCTGTTTTTT. Translating it yields CASSLAGTLTANTGELFF. This chain uses TRBV7-8 with TRBJ2-2; D is possibly TRBD2 (6 bases). There are 18 residues in the CDR3. The V end was cut by 0 bases, the J end by 0 bases, with 14 bases between. CDR1 is SGHVS, CDR2 FQNEAQ, per germline.

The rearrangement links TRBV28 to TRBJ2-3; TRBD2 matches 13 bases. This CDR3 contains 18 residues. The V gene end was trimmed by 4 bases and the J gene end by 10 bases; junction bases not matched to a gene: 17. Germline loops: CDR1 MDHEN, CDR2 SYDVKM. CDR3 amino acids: CASSSPDGLAGVSPSQYF. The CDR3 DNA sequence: TGTGCCAGCAGTTCCCCTGATGGACTAGCGGGGGTGTCCCCCTCGCAGTATTTT.

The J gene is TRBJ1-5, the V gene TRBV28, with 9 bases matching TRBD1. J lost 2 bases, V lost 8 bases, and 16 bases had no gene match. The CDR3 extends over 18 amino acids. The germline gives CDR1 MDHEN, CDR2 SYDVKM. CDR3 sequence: CASASSGQGARGNQPQHF. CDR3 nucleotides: TGTGCCAGCGCTTCCTCGGGACAGGGCGCCCGGGGCAATCAGCCCCAGCATTTT.

In DNA, the CDR3 is TGTGCCAGCGGCCGGACAGTGTCGGAAAAACTGTTTTTT. It translates to CASGRTVSEKLFF. The chain is built from TRBV12-3 or TRBV12-4 and TRBJ1-4, with TRBD1 as a possible D gene (6 bases). This CDR3 has 13 amino acids. The V end lost 8 bases, the J end lost 8 bases, and 15 bases lay between the germline ends.

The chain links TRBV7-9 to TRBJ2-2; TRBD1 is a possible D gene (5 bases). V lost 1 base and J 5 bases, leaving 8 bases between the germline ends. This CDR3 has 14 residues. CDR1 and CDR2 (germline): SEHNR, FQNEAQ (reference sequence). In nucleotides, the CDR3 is TGTGCCAGCAGCTTAGTGACAGATACCGGGGAGCTGTTTTTT. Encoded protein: CASSLVTDTGELFF.